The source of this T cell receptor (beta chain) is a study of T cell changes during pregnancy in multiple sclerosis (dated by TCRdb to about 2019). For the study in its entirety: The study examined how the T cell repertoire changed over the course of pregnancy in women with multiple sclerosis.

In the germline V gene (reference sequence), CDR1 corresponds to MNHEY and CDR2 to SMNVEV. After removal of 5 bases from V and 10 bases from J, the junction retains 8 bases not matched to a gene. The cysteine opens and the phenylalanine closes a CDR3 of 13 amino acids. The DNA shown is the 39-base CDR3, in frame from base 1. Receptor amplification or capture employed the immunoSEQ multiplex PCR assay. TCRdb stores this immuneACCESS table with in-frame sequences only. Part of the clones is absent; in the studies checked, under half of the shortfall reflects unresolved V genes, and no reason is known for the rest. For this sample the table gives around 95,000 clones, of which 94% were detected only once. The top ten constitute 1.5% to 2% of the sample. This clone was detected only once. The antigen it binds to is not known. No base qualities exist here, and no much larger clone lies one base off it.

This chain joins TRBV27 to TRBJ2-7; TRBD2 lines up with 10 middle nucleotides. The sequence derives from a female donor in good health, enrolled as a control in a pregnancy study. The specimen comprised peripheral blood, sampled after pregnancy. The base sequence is TGTGCCAGCAGTGTCCCTTCTAGCGGGAGACAGTACTTC. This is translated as CASSVPSSGRQYF.